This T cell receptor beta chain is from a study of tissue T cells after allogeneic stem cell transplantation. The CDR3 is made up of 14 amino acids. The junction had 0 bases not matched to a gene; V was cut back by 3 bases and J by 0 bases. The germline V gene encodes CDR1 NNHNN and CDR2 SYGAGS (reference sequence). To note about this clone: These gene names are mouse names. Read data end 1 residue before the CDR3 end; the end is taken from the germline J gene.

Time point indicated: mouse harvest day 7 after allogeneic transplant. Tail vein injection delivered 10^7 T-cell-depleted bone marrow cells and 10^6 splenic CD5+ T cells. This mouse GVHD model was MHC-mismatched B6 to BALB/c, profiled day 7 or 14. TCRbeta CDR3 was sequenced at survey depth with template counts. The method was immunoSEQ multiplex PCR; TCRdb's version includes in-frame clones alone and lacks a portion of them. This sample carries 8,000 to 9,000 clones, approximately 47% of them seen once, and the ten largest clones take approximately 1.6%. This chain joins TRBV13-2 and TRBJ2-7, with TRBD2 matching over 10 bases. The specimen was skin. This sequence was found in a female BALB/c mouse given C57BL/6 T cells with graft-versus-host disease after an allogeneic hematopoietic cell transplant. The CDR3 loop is CASGGLGGSYEQYF. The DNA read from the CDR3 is TGTGCCAGCGGTGGACTGGGGGGCTCCTATGAACAGTAC.